These 16 T cell receptor beta chains came from one sample sequenced in a study of spatial heterogeneity in lung cancer (dated by TCRdb to between 2018 and 2020). Taken with the paper, the label for time point translates to: sample taken at primary tumor resection. TCR sequencing used whole RNA extracted from tumor and nontumor lung tissue, or from cryopreserved PBMC samples, without cell sorting. Libraries came from 5' RACE. This sample was sequenced with a NextSeq 500. Using fastp at Q25 and MiXCR, TCRdb reprocessed the public reads and kept productive beta chains. When rows share a CDR3 protein, they turn into one entry using the most common DNA and genes. The sample table lists some 100,000 distinct CDR3 sequences, around 9% of them with a count of one. About 7% of the sample is taken by the ten largest. The sequences come from PBMCs, collected at surgery. These receptors originate from a male donor with early-stage non-small cell lung cancer.

In nucleotides, the CDR3 is TGTGCCAGCGGAGAGGGGTACGGCTACAATGAGCAGTTCTTC. It specifies CASGEGYGYNEQFF. The V gene is TRBV12-3 or TRBV12-4, the J gene TRBJ2-1; tentatively, D is TRBD1 or TRBD2 (5 bases each). The CDR3 consists of 14 residues. V dropped 8 bases and J dropped 3 bases, with 14 bases sitting between them.

This clonotype was picked up many times. The V gene is TRBV27, the J gene TRBJ2-2, with D unresolved. CDR1 is MNHEY and CDR2 is SMNVEV in the germline V gene (reference sequence). This CDR3 has 15 amino acids. V was pared by 3 bases and J by 1 base, with 9 bases between. The CDR3 DNA reads TGTGCCAGCAGTTTTGGTAGCTGGAACACCGGGGAGCTGTTTTTT. This gives the protein CASSFGSWNTGELFF.

This chain links TRBV2 with TRBJ1-4; no definite D call. This CDR3 spans 14 amino acids. From germline, CDR1 is SNHLY and CDR2 FYNNEI. Trimming took 6 bases from V and 5 from J, leaving 13 bases between them. DNA of the CDR3: TGTGCCAGCAGACCCCGGGCCTTAAATGAAAAACTGTTTTTT. Protein: CASRPRALNEKLFF. Combining the CDR3 with reference TRBV2 and TRBJ1-4 gives the whole variable domain EPEVTQTPSHQVTQMGQEVILRCVPISNHLYFYWYRQILGQKVEFLVSFYNNEISEKSEIFDDQFSVERPDGSNFTLKIRSTKLEDSAMYFCASRPRALNEKLFFGSGTQLSVL.

This clonotype has more than one count but fewer than ten. The chain is built from TRBV29-1 and TRBJ2-1; 10 bases are a match to TRBD2. Trimming at V came to 3 bases and at J to 2 bases, leaving 7 bases not matched to a gene. The CDR3 consists of 16 residues. From germline, CDR1 is SQVTM and CDR2 ANQGSEA. CDR3 amino acids: CSVELGTSGAYNEQFF. The DNA for the CDR3 is TGCAGCGTTGAGTTGGGAACTAGCGGGGCCTACAATGAGCAGTTCTTC.

This clonotype has a handful of counts. The chain combines TRBV29-1 with TRBJ2-5; 7 nucleotides agree with TRBD1. V gave up 6 bases and J gave up 1 base; unmatched junction bases: 5. CDR3 size: 13 residues. Germline V gene sequence: CDR1 SQVTM, CDR2 ANQGSEA. The CDR3 loop is CSVRRDSQETQYF. For the CDR3, the DNA is TGCAGCGTCCGCCGGGACAGCCAAGAGACCCAGTACTTC.

Ten or more counts support this clonotype. The chain recombines TRBV4-2 with TRBJ2-2, with D uncertain. V was clipped by 1 base and J by 10 bases, with 10 bases between them. The CDR3 loop spans 13 amino acids. Germline CDR1 LGHNA, CDR2 YNFKEQ. CDR3 nucleotide sequence: TGTGCCAGCAGCCAAGCTAGGGCCATGGAGCTGTTTTTT. It encodes CASSQARAMELFF.

The chain employs TRBV5-4 and TRBJ2-7; D assignment may be TRBD1 or TRBD2 (6 bases each). The germline CDR1 and CDR2 sequences are SGHNT and YYREEE (reference sequence). The CDR3 runs to 14 residues. The V end was cut by 4 bases, the J end by 7 bases, with 18 bases between. The CDR3 region has the DNA TGTGCCAGCAGCCCAGACCGGGGGCAGGGGGAGCAGTACTTC. As protein: CASSPDRGQGEQYF.

This clonotype came up a few times. The chain couples TRBV6-5 to TRBJ2-1; possibly TRBD1 or TRBD2 for D (5 bases each). V was pared by 6 bases and J by 4 bases, with 13 bases between. The CDR3 totals 14 residues. From germline, CDR1 is MNHEY and CDR2 SVGAGI. CDR3 sequence (DNA): TGTGCCAGCAGCTGGGGACCAGATTACAATGAGCAGTTCTTC. Encoded protein: CASSWGPDYNEQFF.

This clonotype was picked up many times. CDR3 sequence reads: CATSANRGFYGYTF. DNA of the CDR3: TGTGCCACCAGCGCCAACAGGGGATTCTATGGCTACACCTTC. The rearrangement links TRBV15 to TRBJ1-2; 7 bases map to TRBD1. Germline V gene lookup returns CDR1 LNHNV and CDR2 YYDKDF (reference sequence). The V and J ends lost 5 bases and 4 bases, in that order; junction bases with no gene match: 7. The CDR3 consists of 14 residues.

This clonotype was counted ten times or more. This chain joins TRBV7-9 and TRBJ1-1; D remains unclear. V was pared by 0 bases and J by 4 bases, with 9 bases between. This CDR3 has 14 residues. CDR1 is SEHNR and CDR2 is FQNEAQ in the germline V gene (reference sequence). The CDR3 sequence: CASSLATAGTEAFF. DNA for the CDR3: TGTGCCAGCAGCTTAGCAACGGCAGGCACTGAAGCTTTCTTT. The whole variable domain, remainder taken from reference TRBV7-9 and TRBJ1-1, is DTGVSQNPRHKITKRGQNVTFRCDPISEHNRLYWYRQTLGQGPEFLTYFQNEAQLEKSRLLSDRFSAERPKGSFSTLEIQRTEQGDSAMYLCASSLATAGTEAFFGQGTRLTVV.

This clonotype has only a few counts. This chain links TRBV7-8 with TRBJ2-1; the D gene is possibly TRBD2 (6 bases). The CDR3 extends over 13 amino acids. Trimming took 5 bases from V and 9 from J, leaving 14 bases between them. Germline CDR1 and CDR2: SGHVS and FQNEAQ. The CDR3, as DNA: TGTGCCAGCAGCCCGAGACTAGTACCTGAGCAGTTCTTC. The encoded protein is CASSPRLVPEQFF. Full variable domain (rest looked up from reference TRBV7-8 and TRBJ2-1): GAGVSQSPRYKVAKRGQDVALRCDPISGHVSLFWYQQALGQGPEFLTYFQNEAQLDKSGLPSDRFFAERPEGSVSTLKIQRTQQEDSAVYLCASSPRLVPEQFFGPGTRLTVL.

This sequence joins TRBV5-1 and TRBJ2-1, with 9 bases lining up with TRBD1. With 10 bases clipped from V and 9 bases from J, the junction kept 8 bases outside the gene matches. The CDR3 spans 12 residues. Germline lookup yields CDR1 SGHRS and CDR2 YFSETQ. CDR3 DNA: TGCGCCGTACCACAGGGGGCGGCTGAGCAGTTCTTC. Its translation: CAVPQGAAEQFF. The whole variable domain, remainder taken from reference TRBV5-1 and TRBJ2-1, is KAGVTQTPRYLIKTRGQQVTLSCSPISGHRSVSWYQQTPGQGLQFLFEYFSETQRNKGNFPGRFSGRQFSNSRSEMNVSTLELGDSALYLCAVPQGAAEQFFGPGTRLTVL.

The chain recombines TRBV4-2 with TRBJ2-5, with 11 bases that match TRBD2. Germline CDR1 LGHNA, CDR2 YNFKEQ. CDR3 length: 18 amino acids. V lost 2 bases and J lost 1; bases outside the gene matches: 9. The CDR3 region has the DNA TGTGCCAGCAGCCAACGGCTAGCGGGGGGCACCCGCCAAGAGACCCAGTACTTC. It yields the protein CASSQRLAGGTRQETQYF.

A few counts support this clonotype. The chain employs TRBV7-3 and TRBJ1-1; TRBD1 might be the D (5 bases). The CDR3 loop spans 14 amino acids. V shed 5 bases and J shed 4 bases, with 14 bases lying between them. Germline V gene lookup returns CDR1 SGHTA and CDR2 FQGTGA. As DNA, the CDR3 is TGTGCCAGCAGCCGCGACATGGGGGGCACTGAAGCTTTCTTT. Protein: CASSRDMGGTEAFF.

There are many counts of this clonotype. The J gene is TRBJ2-1, the V gene TRBV5-1; D is uncertain. The CDR3 is 13 amino acids. Looked up from germline, CDR1 is SGHRS and CDR2 is YFSETQ. V was clipped by 0 bases and J by 9 bases, with 10 bases between them. In DNA, the CDR3 is TGCGCCAGCAGCTTGGCGACGGAAGGTGAGCAGTTCTTC. Encoded protein: CASSLATEGEQFF. The whole variable domain, remainder taken from reference TRBV5-1 and TRBJ2-1, is KAGVTQTPRYLIKTRGQQVTLSCSPISGHRSVSWYQQTPGQGLQFLFEYFSETQRNKGNFPGRFSGRQFSNSRSEMNVSTLELGDSALYLCASSLATEGEQFFGPGTRLTVL.

Here the CDR3 reads CASSRQVTQYF. DNA of the CDR3: TGTGCCAGCAGTCGACAGGTTACGCAGTATTTT. The rearrangement links TRBV12-3 or TRBV12-4 to TRBJ2-3; perhaps TRBD1 as D (6 bases). The CDR3 extends over 11 amino acids. Trimming removed 5 bases from V and 8 bases from J, with 8 bases in between.